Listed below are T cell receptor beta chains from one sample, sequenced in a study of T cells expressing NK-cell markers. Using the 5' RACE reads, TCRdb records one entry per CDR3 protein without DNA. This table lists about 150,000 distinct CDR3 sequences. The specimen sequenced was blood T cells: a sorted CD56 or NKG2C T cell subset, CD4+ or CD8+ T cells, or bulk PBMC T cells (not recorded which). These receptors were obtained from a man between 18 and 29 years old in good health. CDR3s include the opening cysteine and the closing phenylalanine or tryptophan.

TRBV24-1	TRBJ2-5	CATSRQDTDQETQYF
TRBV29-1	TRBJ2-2	CSTPKPGGLHTGELFF
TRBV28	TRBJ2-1	CASSLSSGRLTYNEQFF
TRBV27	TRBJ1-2	CASSYAGTDYGYTF
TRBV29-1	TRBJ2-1	CSVRPGTGGQNEQFF
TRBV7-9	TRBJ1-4	CASSSIDRGVEKLFF
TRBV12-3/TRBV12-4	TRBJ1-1	CASSPNPRRSDYTEAFF
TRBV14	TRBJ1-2	CASSQDLGGTTDGYTF
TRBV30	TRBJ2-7	CACTGTQQGEQYF
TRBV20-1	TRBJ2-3	CSAREPSGRAVDTQYF
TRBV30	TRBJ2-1	CAWSPGLGFSEQFF
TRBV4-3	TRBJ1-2	CASSQDGMPRSGYTF
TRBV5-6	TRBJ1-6	CASSPDRGEDSPLHF
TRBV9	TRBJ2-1	CASSHPPSSGTNYNEQFF
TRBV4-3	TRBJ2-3	CASSQGTAGRGDTQYF
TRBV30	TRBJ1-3	CAWSEGGNTIYF
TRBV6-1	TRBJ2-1	CASSEDHSSYNEQFF
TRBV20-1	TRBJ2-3	CSAPDPGLDRVTQYF
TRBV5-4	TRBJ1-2	CASSFRTNYGYTF
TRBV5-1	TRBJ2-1	CASSLVPRDVNEQFF
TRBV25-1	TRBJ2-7	CASSETGLGEQYF
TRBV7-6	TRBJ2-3	CASSLRGRSTDTQYF
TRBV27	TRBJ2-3	CASSPPLTDTQYF
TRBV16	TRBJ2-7	CASRRDSPSYEQYF
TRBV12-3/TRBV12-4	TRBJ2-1	CASSLKGTPYNEQFF
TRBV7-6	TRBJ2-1	CASTLGGGTYNEQFF
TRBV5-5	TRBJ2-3	CASTFGAIYTDTQYF
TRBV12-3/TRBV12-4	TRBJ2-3	CASSLGAFTNTQYF
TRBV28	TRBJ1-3	CASTPPGSGNTIYF
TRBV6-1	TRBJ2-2	CASSEALGQINTGELFF
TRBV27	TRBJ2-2	CASSPQGRIGELFF
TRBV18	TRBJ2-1	CASSPVLSGANNEQFF
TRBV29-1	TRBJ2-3	CSVDPRTDSSTDTQYF
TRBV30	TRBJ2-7	CAWSVGLGSYEQYF
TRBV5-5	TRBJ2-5	CASTPPPDRVGQETQYF
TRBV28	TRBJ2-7	CASRISGTSGRYYDEQYF
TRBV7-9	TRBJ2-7	CASSFGTKEQYF
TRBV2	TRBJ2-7	CASTGGNLGLAGASSYEQYF
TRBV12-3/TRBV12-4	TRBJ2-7	CASSTTSGIDYEQYF
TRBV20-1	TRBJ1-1	CSARDVKRGEPEAFF
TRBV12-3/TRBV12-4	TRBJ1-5	CASSLGTWDSNQPQHF
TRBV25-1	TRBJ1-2	CASSESALYGYTF
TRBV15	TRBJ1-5	CATSMDRSNQPQHF
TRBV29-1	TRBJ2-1	CSVESLYNEQFF
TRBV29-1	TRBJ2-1	CSGQRYNQIEQFF
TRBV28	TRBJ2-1	CASSFPSGLESINEQFF